This T cell receptor beta chain originates from a study of PD-1 blockade in classical Hodgkin lymphoma. Study as a whole: Patients were infused with nivolumab 3 mg/kg every 2 weeks.

General observations from the study: Anyone who began nivolumab under 1 year after ASCT was excluded. Newly diagnosed patients reportedly had lower baseline TCR diversity than healthy donors. Whoever responded completely had baseline diversity much like that seen in newly diagnosed patients.

As regards this clone: The antigen remains unidentified.

The time point was: cycle 4 day 1 (C4D1), after 5 to 7 weeks of nivolumab. Each of the patients experienced relapse following autologous stem cell transplantation, and their brentuximab vedotin exposure differed. Profiled with immunoSEQ multiplex PCR; TCRdb holds only in-frame clones, not every one. The sample lists tens of thousands of clones; 90% were seen once. This CDR3 is 14 amino acids long. Deletions cut 2 bases from V and 4 bases from J, with 10 bases between. Germline CDR1 SGDLS, CDR2 YYNGEE. Source: peripheral blood mononuclear cells (PBMCs), taken before the fourth cycle of nivolumab. The source of this sequence is a human donor with classical Hodgkin lymphoma. The rearrangement uses TRBV9 and TRBJ1-3; the D gene is possibly TRBD1 (5 bases). Here the CDR3 DNA reads TGTGCCAGCAGCGTGGGGGTTCGGGGAAACACCATATATTTT. Translated: CASSVGVRGNTIYF.